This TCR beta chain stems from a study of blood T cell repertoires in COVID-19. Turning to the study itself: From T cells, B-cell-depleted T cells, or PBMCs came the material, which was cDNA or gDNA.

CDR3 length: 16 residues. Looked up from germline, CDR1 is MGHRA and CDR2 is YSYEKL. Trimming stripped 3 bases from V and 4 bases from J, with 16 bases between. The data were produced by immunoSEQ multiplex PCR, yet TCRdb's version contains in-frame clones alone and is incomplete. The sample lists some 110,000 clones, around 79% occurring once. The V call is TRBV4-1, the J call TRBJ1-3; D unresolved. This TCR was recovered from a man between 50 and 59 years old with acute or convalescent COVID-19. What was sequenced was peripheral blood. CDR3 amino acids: CASSHATREPGNTIYF. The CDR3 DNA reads TGCGCCAGCAGCCATGCAACCCGGGAACCGGGAAACACCATATATTTT.